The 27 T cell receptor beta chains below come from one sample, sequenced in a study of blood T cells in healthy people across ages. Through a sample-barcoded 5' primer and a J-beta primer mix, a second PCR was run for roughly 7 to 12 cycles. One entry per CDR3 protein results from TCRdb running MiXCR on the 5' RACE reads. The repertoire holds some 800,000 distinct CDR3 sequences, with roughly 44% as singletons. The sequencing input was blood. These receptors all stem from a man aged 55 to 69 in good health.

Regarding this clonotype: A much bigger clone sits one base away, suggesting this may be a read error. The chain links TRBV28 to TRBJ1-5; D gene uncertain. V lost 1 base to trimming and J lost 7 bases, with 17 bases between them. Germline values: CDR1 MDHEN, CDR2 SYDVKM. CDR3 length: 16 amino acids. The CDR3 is CASSLSEGVLEQPQHF. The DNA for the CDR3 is TGTGCCAGCAGTTTATCAGAGGGTGTATTGGAGCAGCCCCAGCATTTT.

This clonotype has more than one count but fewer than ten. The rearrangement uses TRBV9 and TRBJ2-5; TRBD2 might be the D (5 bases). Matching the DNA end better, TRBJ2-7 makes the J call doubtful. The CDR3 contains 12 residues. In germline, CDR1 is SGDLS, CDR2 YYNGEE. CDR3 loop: CASGGSTYEQYF. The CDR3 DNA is TGTGCCAGCGGCGGGTCTACCTACGAGCAGTACTTC.

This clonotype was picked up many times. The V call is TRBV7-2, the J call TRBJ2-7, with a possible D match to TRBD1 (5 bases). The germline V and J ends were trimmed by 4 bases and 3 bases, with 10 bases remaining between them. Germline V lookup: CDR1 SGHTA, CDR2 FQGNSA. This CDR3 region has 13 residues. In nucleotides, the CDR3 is TGTGCCAGCAGCTCCAGGGCTGGCTACGAGCAGTACTTC. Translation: CASSSRAGYEQYF.

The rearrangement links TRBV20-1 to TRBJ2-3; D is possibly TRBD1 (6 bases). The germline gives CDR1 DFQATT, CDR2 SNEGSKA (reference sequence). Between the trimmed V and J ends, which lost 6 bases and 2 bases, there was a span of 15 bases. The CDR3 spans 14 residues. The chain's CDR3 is CSATPGHNTDTQYF. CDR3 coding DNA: TGCAGTGCCACGCCGGGACATAACACAGATACGCAGTATTTT.

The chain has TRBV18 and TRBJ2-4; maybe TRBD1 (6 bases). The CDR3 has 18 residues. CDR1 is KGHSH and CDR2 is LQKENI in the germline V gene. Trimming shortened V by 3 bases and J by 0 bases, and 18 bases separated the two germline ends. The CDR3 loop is CASSPHIHRVVAKNIQYF. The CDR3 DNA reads TGTGCCAGCTCACCGCATATTCACAGGGTTGTAGCCAAAAACATTCAGTACTTC.

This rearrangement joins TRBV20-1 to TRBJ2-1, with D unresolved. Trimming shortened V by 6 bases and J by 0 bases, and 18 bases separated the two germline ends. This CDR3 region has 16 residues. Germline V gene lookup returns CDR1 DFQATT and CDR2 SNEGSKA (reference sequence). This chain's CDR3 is CSAPLRMPSSYNEQFF. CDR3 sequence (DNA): TGCAGTGCCCCCCTACGCATGCCTTCCTCCTACAATGAGCAGTTCTTC.

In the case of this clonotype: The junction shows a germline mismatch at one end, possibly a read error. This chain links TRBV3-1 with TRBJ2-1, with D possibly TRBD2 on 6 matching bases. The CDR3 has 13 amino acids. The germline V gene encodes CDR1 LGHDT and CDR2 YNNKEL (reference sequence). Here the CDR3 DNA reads TGTGCCTGCAGCCTGGACCGGGGGAATGAGCAGTTCTTC. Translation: CACSLDRGNEQFF.

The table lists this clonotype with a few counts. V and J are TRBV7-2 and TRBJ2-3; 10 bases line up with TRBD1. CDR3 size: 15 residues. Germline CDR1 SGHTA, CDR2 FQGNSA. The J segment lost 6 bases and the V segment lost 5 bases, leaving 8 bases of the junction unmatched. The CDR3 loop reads CASSPRTGGGDTQYF. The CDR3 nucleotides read TGTGCCAGCAGCCCCCGGACAGGGGGTGGTGATACGCAGTATTTT.

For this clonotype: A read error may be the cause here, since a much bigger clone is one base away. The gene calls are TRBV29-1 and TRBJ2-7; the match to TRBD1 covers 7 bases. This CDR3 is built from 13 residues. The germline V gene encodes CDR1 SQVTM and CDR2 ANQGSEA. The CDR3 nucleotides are TGCAGCGTCTTAACAGGGGCCTCCTACGAGCGGTACTTC. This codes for CSVLTGASYERYF.

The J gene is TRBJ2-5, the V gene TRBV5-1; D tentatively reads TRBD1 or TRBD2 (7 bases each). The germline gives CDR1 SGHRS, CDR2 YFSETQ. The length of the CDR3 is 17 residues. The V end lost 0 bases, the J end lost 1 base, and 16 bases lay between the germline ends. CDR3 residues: CASSLAKGAGVQETQYF. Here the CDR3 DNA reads TGCGCCAGCAGCTTGGCCAAGGGGGCGGGGGTCCAAGAGACCCAGTACTTC.

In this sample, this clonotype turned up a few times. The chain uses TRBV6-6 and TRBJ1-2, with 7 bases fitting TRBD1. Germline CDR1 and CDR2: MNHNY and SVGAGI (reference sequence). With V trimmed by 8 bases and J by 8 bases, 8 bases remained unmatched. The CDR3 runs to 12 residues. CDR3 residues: CASGQVGSGYTF. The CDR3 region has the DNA TGTGCCAGCGGACAGGTTGGCTCGGGCTACACCTTC.

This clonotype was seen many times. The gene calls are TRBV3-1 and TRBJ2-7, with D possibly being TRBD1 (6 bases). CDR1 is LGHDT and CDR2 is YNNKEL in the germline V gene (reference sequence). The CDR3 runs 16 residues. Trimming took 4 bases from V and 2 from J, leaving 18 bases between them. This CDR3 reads CASSLEGTHSAYEQYF. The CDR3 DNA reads TGTGCCAGCAGCCTCGAGGGGACACACTCTGCCTACGAGCAGTACTTC.

CDR3: CASSYSGQGAVRGYTF. The CDR3 coding sequence is TGTGCCAGCAGTTACTCGGGACAGGGGGCAGTCAGGGGCTACACCTTC. The gene calls are TRBV6-5 and TRBJ1-2, with 12 nucleotides matching TRBD1. Trimming removed 0 bases from V and 8 bases from J; junction bases left unmatched: 7. This CDR3 contains 16 residues. The germline V gene encodes CDR1 MNHEY and CDR2 SVGAGI.

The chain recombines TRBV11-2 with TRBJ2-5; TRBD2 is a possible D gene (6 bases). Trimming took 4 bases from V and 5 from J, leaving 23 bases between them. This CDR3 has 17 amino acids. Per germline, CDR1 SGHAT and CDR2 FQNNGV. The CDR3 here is CASSSIPGAIQGETQYF. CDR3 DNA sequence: TGTGCCAGCAGCTCGATACCGGGAGCCATCCAAGGGGAGACCCAGTACTTC.

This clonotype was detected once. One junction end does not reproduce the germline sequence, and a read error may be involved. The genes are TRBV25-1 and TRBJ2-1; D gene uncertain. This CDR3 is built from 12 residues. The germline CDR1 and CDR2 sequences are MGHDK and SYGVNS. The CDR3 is CASSENNNKQFF. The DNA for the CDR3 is TGTGCCAGCAGTGAAAATAACAATAAGCAGTTCTTC. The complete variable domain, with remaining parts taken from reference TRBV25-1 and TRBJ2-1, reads EADIYQTPRYLVIGTGKKITLECSQTMGHDKMYWYQQDPGMELHLIHYSYGVNSTEKGDLSSESTVSRIRTEHFPLTLESARPSHTSQYLCASSENNNKQFFGPGTRLTVL.

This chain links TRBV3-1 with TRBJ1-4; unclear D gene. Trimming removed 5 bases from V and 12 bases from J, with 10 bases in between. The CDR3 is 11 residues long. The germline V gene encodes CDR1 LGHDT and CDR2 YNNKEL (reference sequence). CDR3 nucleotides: TGTGCCAGCAGCTACGGGAGGGAACTGTTTTTT. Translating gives CASSYGRELFF.

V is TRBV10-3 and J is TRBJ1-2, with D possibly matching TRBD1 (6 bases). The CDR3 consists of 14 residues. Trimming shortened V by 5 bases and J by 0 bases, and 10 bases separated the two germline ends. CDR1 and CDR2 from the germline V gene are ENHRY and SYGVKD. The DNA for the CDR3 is TGTGCCATCAGTCTGACAGGTCCTAACTATGGCTACACCTTC. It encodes CAISLTGPNYGYTF.

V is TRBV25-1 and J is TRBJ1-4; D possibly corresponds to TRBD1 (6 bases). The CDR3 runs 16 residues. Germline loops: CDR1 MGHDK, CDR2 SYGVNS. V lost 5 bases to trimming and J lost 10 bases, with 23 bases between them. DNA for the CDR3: TGTGCCAGCAGTAACGTCGGGGGGCGAGAACCTGGAAAACTGTTTTTT. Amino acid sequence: CASSNVGGREPGKLFF.

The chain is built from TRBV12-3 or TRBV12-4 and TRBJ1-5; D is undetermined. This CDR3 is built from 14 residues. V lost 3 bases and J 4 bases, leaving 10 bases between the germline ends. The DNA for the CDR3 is TGTGCCAGCAGTTTCGTGGAGGAAAATCAGCCCCAGCATTTT. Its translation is CASSFVEENQPQHF.

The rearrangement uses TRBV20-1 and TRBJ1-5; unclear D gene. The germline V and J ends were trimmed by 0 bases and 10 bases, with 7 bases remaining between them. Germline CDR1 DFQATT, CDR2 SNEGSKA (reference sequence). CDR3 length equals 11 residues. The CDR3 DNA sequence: TGCAGTGCTAGAGATGGAGGCCCCCAGCATTTT. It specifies CSARDGGPQHF.

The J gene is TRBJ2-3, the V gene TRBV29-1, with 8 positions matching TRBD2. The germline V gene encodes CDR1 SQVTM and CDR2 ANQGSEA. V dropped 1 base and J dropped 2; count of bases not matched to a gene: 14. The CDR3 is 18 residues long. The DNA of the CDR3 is TGCAGCGTTGAAGGTCCCGGAGCGGGGGCCTTGCCCACAGATACGCAGTATTTT. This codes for CSVEGPGAGALPTDTQYF.

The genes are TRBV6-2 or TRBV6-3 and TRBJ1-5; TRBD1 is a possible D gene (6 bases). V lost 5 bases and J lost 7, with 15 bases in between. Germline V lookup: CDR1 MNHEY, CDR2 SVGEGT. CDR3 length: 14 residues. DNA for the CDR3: TGTGCCAGCAGTGATACAGGGCGAGGACAGCCCCAGCATTTT. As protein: CASSDTGRGQPQHF.

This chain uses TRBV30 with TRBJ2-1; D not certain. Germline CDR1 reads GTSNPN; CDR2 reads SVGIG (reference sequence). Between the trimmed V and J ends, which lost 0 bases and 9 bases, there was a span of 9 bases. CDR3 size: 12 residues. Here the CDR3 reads CAWSVIVCEQFF. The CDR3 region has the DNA TGTGCCTGGAGTGTAATAGTTTGTGAGCAGTTCTTC.

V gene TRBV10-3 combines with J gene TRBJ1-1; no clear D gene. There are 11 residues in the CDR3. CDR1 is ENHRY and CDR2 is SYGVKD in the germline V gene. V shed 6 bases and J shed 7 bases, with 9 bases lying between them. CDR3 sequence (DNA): TGTGCCATCAGGGGGAATGGTGAAGCTTTCTTT. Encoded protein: CAIRGNGEAFF.

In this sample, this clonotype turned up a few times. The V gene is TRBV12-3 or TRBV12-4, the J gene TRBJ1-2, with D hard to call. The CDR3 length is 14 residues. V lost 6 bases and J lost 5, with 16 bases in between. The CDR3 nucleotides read TGTGCCAGCAGGCCTTCACAGCCCCCGTATGGCTACACCTTC. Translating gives CASRPSQPPYGYTF.

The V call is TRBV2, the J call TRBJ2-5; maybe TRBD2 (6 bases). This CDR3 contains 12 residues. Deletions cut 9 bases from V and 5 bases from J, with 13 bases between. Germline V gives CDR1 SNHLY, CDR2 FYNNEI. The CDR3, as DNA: TGTGCCAGTACGGGGGATTGGGAGACCCAGTACTTC. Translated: CASTGDWETQYF.

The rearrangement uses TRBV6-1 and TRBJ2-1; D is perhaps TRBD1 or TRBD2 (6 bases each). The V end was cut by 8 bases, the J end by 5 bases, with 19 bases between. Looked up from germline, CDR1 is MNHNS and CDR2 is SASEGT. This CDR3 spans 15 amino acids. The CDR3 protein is CASRTLWGADNEQFF. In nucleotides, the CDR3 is TGTGCCAGCCGGACGCTATGGGGGGCGGACAATGAGCAGTTCTTC.